This T cell receptor (beta chain) was sequenced during a study of blood T cell repertoires in COVID-19. Overall study: Sites in the United States, Italy and Spain provided acute and convalescent COVID-19 samples.

Per germline, CDR1 KGHSH and CDR2 LQKENI. The CDR3 has 14 residues. The germline V and J ends were trimmed by 5 bases and 4 bases, with 11 bases remaining between them. Profiling relied on immunoSEQ multiplex PCR, and the TCRdb table lists in-frame clones only, not all of them. The sample records about 75,000 clones, around 80% being singletons. The V and J genes are TRBV18 and TRBJ1-4; D possibly corresponds to TRBD1 (5 bases). This sequence was found in a woman between 50 and 59 years old with acute or convalescent COVID-19. The sample comprised peripheral blood. For the CDR3, the DNA is TGTGCCAGCTCAGGGGGACTTAATAATGAAAAACTGTTTTTT. Protein product: CASSGGLNNEKLFF.